Reported below is one T cell receptor beta chain. TCRdb keeps only in-frame clones here, not all; method: immunoSEQ multiplex PCR. The sample lists hundreds of thousands of clones, more than 75% seen once, with 2% to 2.5% in the top ten. The sample comes from a study of blood T cell repertoires in COVID-19. Study overall: Samples representing acute and convalescent COVID-19 were sourced from the United States, Italy and Spain. The cDNA or gDNA used as material had been derived from T cells, B-cell-depleted T cells, or PBMCs.

The CDR3 is 14 amino acids. CDR1 and CDR2 (germline): SEHNR, FQNEAQ (reference sequence). V was cut by 5 bases and J by 6 bases, with 14 bases left in between. Participants were placed into cohorts based on the clinical history they reported. The sample taken for sequencing was PBMCs or T cells enriched from blood (not recorded which). This receptor was identified in a woman aged 60-70 years in a cohort exposed to, infected with or recovered from COVID-19 (not recorded which). The chain recombines TRBV7-9 with TRBJ2-1, with D tentatively TRBD2 (6 bases). CDR3 DNA: TGTGCCAGCAGCGTGGGAGGCGAATCCAATGAGCAGTTCTTC. Its translation is CASSVGGESNEQFF.